Listed here are 2 T cell receptor beta chains from one sample, sequenced in a study of blood T cell repertoires in COVID-19. Sequencing was performed with immunoSEQ multiplex PCR; in TCRdb, only in-frame clones are kept and a portion is missing. Here the sample spans tens of thousands of clones, roughly 90% being singletons. Material for sequencing was peripheral blood. These receptors were obtained from a man aged 35-49 years with COVID-19, enrolled during active disease.

This sequence joins TRBV13 and TRBJ1-2, with TRBD1 matching over 7 bases. Per the germline V gene, CDR1 is PRHDT and CDR2 is FYEKMQ (reference sequence). J gave up 8 bases and V 0 bases, and 12 bases lay outside the gene matches. This CDR3 spans 16 amino acids. CDR3 DNA: TGTGCCAGCAGCTTAGGGGCCCGGACAGGATCAAGCGGCTACACCTTC. Protein sequence: CASSLGARTGSSGYTF.

The chain links TRBV29-1 to TRBJ2-2, with 12 bases identical to TRBD2. V lost 6 bases, J lost 6 bases, and 5 bases stayed unmatched. CDR1 is SQVTM and CDR2 is ANQGSEA in the germline V gene. The CDR3 length is 14 residues. This CDR3 is CSVSSGGAPGELFF. CDR3 coding DNA: TGCAGCGTCTCTAGCGGGGGGGCCCCCGGGGAGCTGTTTTTT.